The entry that follows covers one T cell receptor beta chain sequence. Its antigen is still unknown. This sample is drawn from a study of beta chain features in type 1 diabetes. A single heparinised draw of 95 to 150 mL on average was taken per donor. What was sequenced were expressed TCRB transcripts, since all of the isolated RNA had been reverse transcribed. Roughly 3.6 million reads per sample on average were obtained from naive, central memory and regulatory T cell samples. Sequencing used immunoSEQ multiplex PCR; TCRdb keeps in-frame clones, though not all of them. The sample holds about 320,000 clones; about 15% are singletons and the top ten take roughly 6.7%. Overall study results and limits: It was among patients, rather than healthy donors, that naive, central memory and Treg TCRB repertoires appeared more similar. Moderate but significant shortening of TCRB CDR3s was recorded in all four CD4+ subsets from Type 1 diabetes patients.

The germline CDR1 and CDR2 sequences are SNHLY and FYNNEI. The CDR3 is 15 amino acids. V was trimmed by 6 bases and J by 6 bases, leaving 18 bases between them. The specimen sequenced was central memory CD4+ T cells from blood. This chain joins TRBV2 and TRBJ1-5; the D gene is possibly TRBD1 (6 bases). This TCR derives from a young man in good health. The DNA for the CDR3 is TGTGCCAGCAGGTACCAGGGGAGCCCGGGTCAGCCCCAGCATTTT. Translating gives CASRYQGSPGQPQHF.